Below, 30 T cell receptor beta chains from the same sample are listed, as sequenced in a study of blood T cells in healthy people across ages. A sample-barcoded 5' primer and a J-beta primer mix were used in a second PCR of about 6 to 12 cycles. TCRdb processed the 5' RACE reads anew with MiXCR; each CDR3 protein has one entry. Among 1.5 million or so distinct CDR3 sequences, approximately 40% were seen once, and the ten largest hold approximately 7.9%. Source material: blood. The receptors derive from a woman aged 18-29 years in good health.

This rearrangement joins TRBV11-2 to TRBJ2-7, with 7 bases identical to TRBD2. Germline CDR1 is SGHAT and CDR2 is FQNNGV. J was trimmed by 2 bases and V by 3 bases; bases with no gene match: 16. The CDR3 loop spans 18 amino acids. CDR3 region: CASSFSTTSPRGAYEQYF. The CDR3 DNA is TGTGCCAGCAGCTTTTCTACGACTAGCCCGCGAGGGGCCTACGAGCAGTACTTC. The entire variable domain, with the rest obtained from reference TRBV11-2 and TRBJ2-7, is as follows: EAGVAQSPRYKIIEKRQSVAFWCNPISGHATLYWYQQILGQGPKLLIQFQNNGVVDDSQLPKDRFSAERLKGVDSTLKIQPAKLEDSAVYLCASSFSTTSPRGAYEQYFGPGTRLTVT.

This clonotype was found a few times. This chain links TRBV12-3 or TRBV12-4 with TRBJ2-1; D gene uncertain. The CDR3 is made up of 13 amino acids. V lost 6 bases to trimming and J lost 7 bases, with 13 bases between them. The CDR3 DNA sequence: TGTGCCAGCAGCTCAAGACTCGGAAATGAGCAGTTCTTC. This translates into CASSSRLGNEQFF.

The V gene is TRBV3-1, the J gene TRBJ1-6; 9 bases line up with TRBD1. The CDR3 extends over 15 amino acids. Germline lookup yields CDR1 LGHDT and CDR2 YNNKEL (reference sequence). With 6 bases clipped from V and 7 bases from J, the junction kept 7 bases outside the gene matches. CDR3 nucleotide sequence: TGTGCCAGCAGACCTTTGGACAGGGGCAATTCACCCCTCCACTTT. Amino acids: CASRPLDRGNSPLHF.

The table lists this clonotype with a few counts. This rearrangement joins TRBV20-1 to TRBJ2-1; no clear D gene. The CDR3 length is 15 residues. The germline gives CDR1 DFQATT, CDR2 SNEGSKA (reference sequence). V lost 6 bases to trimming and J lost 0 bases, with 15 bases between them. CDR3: CSAPRLGPSYNEQFF. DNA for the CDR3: TGCAGTGCCCCTCGGTTGGGCCCCTCCTACAATGAGCAGTTCTTC.

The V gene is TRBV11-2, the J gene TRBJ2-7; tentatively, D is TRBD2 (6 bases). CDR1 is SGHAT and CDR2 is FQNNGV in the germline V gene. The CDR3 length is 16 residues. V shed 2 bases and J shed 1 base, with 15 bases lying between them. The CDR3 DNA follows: TGTGCCAGCAGCTTACTCCTCGCAGGGACTTCCTACGAGCAGTACTTC. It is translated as CASSLLLAGTSYEQYF.

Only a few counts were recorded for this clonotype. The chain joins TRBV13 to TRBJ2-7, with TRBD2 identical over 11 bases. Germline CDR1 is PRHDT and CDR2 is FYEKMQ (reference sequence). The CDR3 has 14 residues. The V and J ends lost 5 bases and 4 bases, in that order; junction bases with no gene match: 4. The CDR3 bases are TGTGCCAGCAGCCAACTAGCGGGGGAGTACGAGCAGTACTTC. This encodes CASSQLAGEYEQYF.

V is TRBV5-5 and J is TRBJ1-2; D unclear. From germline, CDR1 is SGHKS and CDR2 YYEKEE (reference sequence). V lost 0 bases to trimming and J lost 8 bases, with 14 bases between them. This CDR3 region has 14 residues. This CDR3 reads CASSLVLSWHGYTF. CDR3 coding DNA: TGTGCCAGCAGCTTGGTTCTCTCCTGGCACGGCTACACCTTC. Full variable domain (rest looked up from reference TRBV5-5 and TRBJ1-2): DAGVTQSPTHLIKTRGQQVTLRCSPISGHKSVSWYQQVLGQGPQFIFQYYEKEERGRGNFPDRFSARQFPNYSSELNVNALLLGDSALYLCASSLVLSWHGYTFGSGTRLTVV.

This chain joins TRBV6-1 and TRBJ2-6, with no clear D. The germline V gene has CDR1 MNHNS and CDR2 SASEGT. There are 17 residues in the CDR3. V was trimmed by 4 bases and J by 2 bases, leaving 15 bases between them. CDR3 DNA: TGTGCCAGCAGTGTGACGGCCACCCTCCCTGGGGCCAACGTCCTGACTTTC. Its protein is CASSVTATLPGANVLTF.

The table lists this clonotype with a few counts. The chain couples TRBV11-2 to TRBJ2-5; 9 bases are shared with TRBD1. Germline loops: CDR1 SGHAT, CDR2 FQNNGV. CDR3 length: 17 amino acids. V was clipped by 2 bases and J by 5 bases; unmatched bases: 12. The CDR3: CASSLSGTGRTLETQYF. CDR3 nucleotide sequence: TGTGCCAGCAGCTTATCTGGGACAGGGAGGACATTGGAGACCCAGTACTTC.

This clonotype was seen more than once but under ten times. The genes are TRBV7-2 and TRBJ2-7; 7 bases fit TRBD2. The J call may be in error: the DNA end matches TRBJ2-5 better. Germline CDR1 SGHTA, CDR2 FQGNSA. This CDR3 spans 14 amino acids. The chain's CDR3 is CASSSRLAGETQYF. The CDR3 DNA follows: TGTGCCAGCAGCTCCCGACTAGCCGGGGAGACCCAGTACTTC.

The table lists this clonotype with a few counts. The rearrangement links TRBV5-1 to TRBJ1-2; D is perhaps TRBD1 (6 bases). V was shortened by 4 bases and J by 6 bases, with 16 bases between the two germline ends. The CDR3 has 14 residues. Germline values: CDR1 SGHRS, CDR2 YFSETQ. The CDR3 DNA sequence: TGCGCCAGCAGCCAGGAGGGACAAAATCATGGCTACACCTTC. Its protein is CASSQEGQNHGYTF.

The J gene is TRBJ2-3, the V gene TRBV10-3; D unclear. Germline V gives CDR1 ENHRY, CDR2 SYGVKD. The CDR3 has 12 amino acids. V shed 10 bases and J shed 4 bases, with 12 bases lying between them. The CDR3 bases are TGTGCCACCTGGGAAGCCGCAGATACGCAGTATTTT. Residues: CATWEAADTQYF.

The CDR3: CASSHSNNPGTGSGYTF. The CDR3 DNA is TGTGCCAGCAGTCACTCAAACAACCCCGGGACAGGCTCAGGCTACACCTTC. J is TRBJ1-2 and V is TRBV25-1; TRBD1 aligns across 8 bases. The CDR3 loop spans 17 amino acids. The junction had 19 bases not matched to a gene; V was cut back by 5 bases and J by 8 bases. In germline, CDR1 is MGHDK, CDR2 SYGVNS.

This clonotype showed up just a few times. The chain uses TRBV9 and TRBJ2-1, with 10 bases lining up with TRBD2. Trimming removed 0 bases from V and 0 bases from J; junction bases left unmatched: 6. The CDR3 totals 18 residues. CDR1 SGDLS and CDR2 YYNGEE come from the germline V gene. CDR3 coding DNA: TGTGCCAGCAGCGTAGGGGCTAGCGGGGGTAGCTCCTACAATGAGCAGTTCTTC. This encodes CASSVGASGGSSYNEQFF.

CDR3 protein: CASSPGTGNVRNEQFF. For the CDR3, the DNA is TGTGCCAGCAGCCCAGGGACAGGGAATGTGAGGAATGAGCAGTTCTTC. The chain uses TRBV11-3 and TRBJ2-1, with 9 bases matching TRBD1. The CDR3 length is 16 residues. The V segment lost 5 bases and the J segment 7 bases; nucleotides outside the gene matches: 12. Germline loops: CDR1 SGHNT, CDR2 YENEEA.

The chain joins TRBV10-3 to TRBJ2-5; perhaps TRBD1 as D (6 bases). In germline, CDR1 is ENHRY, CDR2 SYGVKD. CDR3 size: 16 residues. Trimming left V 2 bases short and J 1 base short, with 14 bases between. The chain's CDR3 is CAISEARGKGQETQYF. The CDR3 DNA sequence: TGTGCCATCAGTGAGGCGAGGGGGAAGGGCCAAGAGACCCAGTACTTC.

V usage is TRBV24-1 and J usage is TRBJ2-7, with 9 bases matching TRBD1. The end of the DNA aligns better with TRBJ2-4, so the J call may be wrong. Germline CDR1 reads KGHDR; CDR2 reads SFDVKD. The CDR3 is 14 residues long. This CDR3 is CATSDADRGYIQYF. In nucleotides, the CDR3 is TGTGCCACCAGTGATGCGGACAGGGGCTACATTCAGTACTTC.

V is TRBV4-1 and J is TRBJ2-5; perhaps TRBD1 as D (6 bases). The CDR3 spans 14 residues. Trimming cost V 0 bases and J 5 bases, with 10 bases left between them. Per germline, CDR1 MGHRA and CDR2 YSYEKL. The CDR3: CASSQDARGETQYF. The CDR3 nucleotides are TGCGCCAGCAGCCAAGATGCCAGGGGCGAGACCCAGTACTTC.

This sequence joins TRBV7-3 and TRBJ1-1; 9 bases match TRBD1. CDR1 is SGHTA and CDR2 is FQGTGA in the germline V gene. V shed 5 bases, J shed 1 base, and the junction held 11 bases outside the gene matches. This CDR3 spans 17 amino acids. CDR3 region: CASSPGTGKGRNTEAFF. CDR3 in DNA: TGTGCCAGCAGCCCTGGGACAGGGAAGGGTCGGAACACTGAAGCTTTCTTT.

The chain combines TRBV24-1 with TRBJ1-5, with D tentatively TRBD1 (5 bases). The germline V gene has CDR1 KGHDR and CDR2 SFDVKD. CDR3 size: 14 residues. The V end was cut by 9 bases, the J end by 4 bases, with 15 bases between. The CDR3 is CATHQKWGNQPQHF. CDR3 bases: TGTGCCACCCACCAGAAGTGGGGGAATCAGCCCCAGCATTTT.

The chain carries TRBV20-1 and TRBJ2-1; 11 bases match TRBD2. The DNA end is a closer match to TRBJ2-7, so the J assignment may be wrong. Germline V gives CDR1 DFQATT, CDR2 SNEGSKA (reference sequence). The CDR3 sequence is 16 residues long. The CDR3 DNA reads TGCAGTGCTGGCACTAGCGGGAGCCCCTCCTACAATGAGCAGTACTTC. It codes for CSAGTSGSPSYNEQYF.

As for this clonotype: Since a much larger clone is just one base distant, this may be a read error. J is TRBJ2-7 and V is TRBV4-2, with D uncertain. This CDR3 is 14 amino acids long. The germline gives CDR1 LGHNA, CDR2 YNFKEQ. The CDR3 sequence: CTSSQEAGPYEQYF. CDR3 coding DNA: TGTACCAGCAGCCAAGAGGCAGGTCCCTACGAGCAGTACTTC.

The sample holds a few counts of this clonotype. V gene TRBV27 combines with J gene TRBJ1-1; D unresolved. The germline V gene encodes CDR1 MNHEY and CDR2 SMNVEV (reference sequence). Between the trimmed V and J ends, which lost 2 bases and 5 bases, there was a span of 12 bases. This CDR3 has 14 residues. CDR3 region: CASSLRPGRTEAFF. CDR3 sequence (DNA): TGTGCCAGCAGTTTAAGACCGGGAAGAACTGAAGCTTTCTTT.

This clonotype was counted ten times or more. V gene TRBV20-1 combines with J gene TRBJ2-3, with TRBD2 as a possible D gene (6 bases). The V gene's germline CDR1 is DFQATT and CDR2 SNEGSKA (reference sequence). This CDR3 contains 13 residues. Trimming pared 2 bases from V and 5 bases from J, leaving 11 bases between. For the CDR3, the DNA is TGCAGTGCTAGACTCGCGGGAATAGATACGCAGTATTTT. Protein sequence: CSARLAGIDTQYF.

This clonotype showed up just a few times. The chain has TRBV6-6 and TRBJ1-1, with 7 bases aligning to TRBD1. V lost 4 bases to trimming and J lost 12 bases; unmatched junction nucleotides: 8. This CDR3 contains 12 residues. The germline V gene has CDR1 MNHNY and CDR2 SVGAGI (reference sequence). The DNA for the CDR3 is TGTGCCAGCAGTTCAGGACAGGAGGCTACTTTCTTT. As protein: CASSSGQEATFF.

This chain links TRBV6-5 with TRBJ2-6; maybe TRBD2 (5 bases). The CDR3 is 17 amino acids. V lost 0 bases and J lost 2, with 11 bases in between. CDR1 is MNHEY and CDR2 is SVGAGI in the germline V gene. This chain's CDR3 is CASSYSRGLAGANVLTF. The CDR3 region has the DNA TGTGCCAGCAGTTACTCGAGAGGGTTAGCTGGGGCCAACGTCCTGACTTTC.

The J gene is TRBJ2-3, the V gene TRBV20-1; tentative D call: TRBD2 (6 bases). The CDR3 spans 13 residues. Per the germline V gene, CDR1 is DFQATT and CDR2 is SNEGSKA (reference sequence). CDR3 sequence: CSIDSGITDTQYF. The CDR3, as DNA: TGCAGCATCGATAGCGGAATCACAGATACGCAGTATTTT.

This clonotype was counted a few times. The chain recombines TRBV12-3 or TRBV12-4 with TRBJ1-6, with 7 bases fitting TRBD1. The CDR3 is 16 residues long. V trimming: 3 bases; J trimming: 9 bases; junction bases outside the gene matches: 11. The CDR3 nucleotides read TGTGCCAGCAGTTTTATCGTCGACAGGGACGTTTCACCCCTCCACTTT. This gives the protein CASSFIVDRDVSPLHF.

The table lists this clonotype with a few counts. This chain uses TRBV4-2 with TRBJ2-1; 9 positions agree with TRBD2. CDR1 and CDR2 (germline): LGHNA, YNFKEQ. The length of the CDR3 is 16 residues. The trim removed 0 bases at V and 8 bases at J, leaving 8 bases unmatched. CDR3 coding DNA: TGTGCCAGCAGCCAAGATTTACTAGCGGGCAGGGATGAGCAGTTCTTC. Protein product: CASSQDLLAGRDEQFF.

The CDR3 nucleotides are TGCGCCAGCAGCCCTAGGGAAGCGGGGGGACTCTACGAGCAGTACTTC. This encodes CASSPREAGGLYEQYF. V and J are TRBV4-1 and TRBJ2-7; 9 nucleotides line up with TRBD2. Germline CDR1 reads MGHRA; CDR2 reads YSYEKL. The CDR3 length is 16 residues. Unmatched junction bases numbered 10, after V lost 4 bases and J lost 3 bases.